Listed below are T cell receptor beta chains from one sample, sequenced in a study of monozygotic twins with cystic fibrosis. The table came from immunoSEQ multiplex PCR; TCRdb's copy has only in-frame clones and leaves some out. The data show around 30,000 clones, roughly 90% seen once. The sequencing sample was made of blood. The receptors were sampled from a girl between 2 and 10 years old with cystic fibrosis. Both conserved end residues are part of each CDR3. The order of the fields is clone size, J gene, V gene, D gene, CDR3 protein, CDR3 DNA. D genes are given only for firm matches. Size is stated for part of the rows, as once, few or many counts, or as a class when the clone is expanded.

clone size: -
J gene: TRBJ2-3
V gene: TRBV9
D gene: TRBD2
CDR3 protein: CASSRGGTDTQYF
CDR3 DNA: TGTGCCAGCAGCCGCGGGGGGACAGATACGCAGTATTTT

clone size: -
J gene: TRBJ2-2
V gene: TRBV10-3
D gene: -
CDR3 protein: CATAFEGGLVTGELFF
CDR3 DNA: TGTGCCACAGCATTTGAAGGAGGGCTTGTCACCGGGGAGCTGTTTTTT

clone size: -
J gene: TRBJ1-5
V gene: TRBV4-1
D gene: -
CDR3 protein: CASSQVGRLEPQHF
CDR3 DNA: TGCGCCAGCAGCCAAGTAGGAAGGTTGGAGCCCCAGCATTTT

clone size: few
J gene: TRBJ1-6
V gene: TRBV15
D gene: -
CDR3 protein: CATSRDRSRRPLHF
CDR3 DNA: TGTGCCACCAGCAGAGACAGGAGTCGGAGACCCCTCCACTTT

clone size: few
J gene: TRBJ1-1
V gene: TRBV11-3
D gene: -
CDR3 protein: CASSAHPGDNRAFF
CDR3 DNA: TGTGCCAGCAGCGCGCACCCTGGGGACAATCGAGCTTTCTTT

clone size: -
J gene: TRBJ2-1
V gene: TRBV15
D gene: TRBD1
CDR3 protein: CATSTQLGTGYNEQFF
CDR3 DNA: TGTGCCACCAGCACCCAGCTGGGGACAGGCTACAATGAGCAGTTCTTC

clone size: -
J gene: TRBJ2-1
V gene: TRBV4-1
D gene: TRBD2
CDR3 protein: CASSQDFGTSGSNEQFF
CDR3 DNA: TGCGCCAGCAGCCAAGATTTTGGGACTAGCGGGAGTAATGAGCAGTTCTTC

clone size: few
J gene: TRBJ1-4
V gene: TRBV19
D gene: TRBD1
CDR3 protein: CASSLDRGSTNEKLFF
CDR3 DNA: TGTGCCAGTAGCCTCGACAGGGGAAGCACTAATGAAAAACTGTTTTTT

clone size: once
J gene: TRBJ2-2
V gene: TRBV6-1
D gene: -
CDR3 protein: CASTGVGATGELFF
CDR3 DNA: TGTGCCAGCACCGGGGTGGGTGCGACCGGGGAGCTGTTTTTT

clone size: -
J gene: TRBJ2-5
V gene: TRBV18
D gene: -
CDR3 protein: CASSPPMTSQETQYF
CDR3 DNA: TGTGCCAGCTCACCACCCATGACTAGCCAAGAGACCCAGTACTTC

clone size: -
J gene: TRBJ2-3
V gene: TRBV5-5
D gene: -
CDR3 protein: CASSLERARDTQYF
CDR3 DNA: TGTGCCAGCAGCTTGGAACGGGCCAGGGATACGCAGTATTTT

clone size: -
J gene: TRBJ1-1
V gene: TRBV29-1
D gene: TRBD1
CDR3 protein: CSVKGGTGATEAFF
CDR3 DNA: TGCAGCGTTAAGGGCGGGACAGGGGCCACTGAAGCTTTCTTT

clone size: -
J gene: TRBJ2-5
V gene: TRBV20-1
D gene: -
CDR3 protein: CSARVLETQYF
CDR3 DNA: TGCAGTGCTAGAGTTTTGGAGACCCAGTACTTC

clone size: -
J gene: TRBJ2-7
V gene: TRBV4-2
D gene: -
CDR3 protein: CASSQEVQGPYEQYF
CDR3 DNA: TGTGCCAGCAGCCAAGAAGTCCAGGGACCCTACGAGCAGTACTTC

clone size: -
J gene: TRBJ1-1
V gene: TRBV19
D gene: TRBD1
CDR3 protein: CASREQGGNTEAFF
CDR3 DNA: TGTGCCAGTAGGGAACAGGGGGGGAACACTGAAGCTTTCTTT

clone size: -
J gene: TRBJ2-5
V gene: TRBV5-1
D gene: -
CDR3 protein: CASSLGPQETQYF
CDR3 DNA: TGCGCCAGCAGCCTGGGACCGCAAGAGACCCAGTACTTC

clone size: -
J gene: TRBJ2-2
V gene: TRBV7-2
D gene: -
CDR3 protein: CASSPRPTGELFF
CDR3 DNA: TGTGCCAGCAGCCCTAGGCCCACCGGGGAGCTGTTTTTT

clone size: -
J gene: TRBJ1-1
V gene: TRBV7-9
D gene: TRBD1
CDR3 protein: CASSRQGAEAEAFF
CDR3 DNA: TGTGCCAGCAGTCGACAGGGAGCCGAGGCTGAAGCTTTCTTT

clone size: -
J gene: TRBJ2-7
V gene: TRBV28
D gene: -
CDR3 protein: CASSLLRGRYEQYF
CDR3 DNA: TGTGCCAGCAGTTTACTCCGGGGGCGTTACGAGCAGTACTTC

clone size: -
J gene: TRBJ1-5
V gene: TRBV28
D gene: -
CDR3 protein: CASSRVPRGQPQHF
CDR3 DNA: TGTGCCAGCAGCCGGGTCCCACGCGGGCAGCCCCAGCATTTT

clone size: -
J gene: TRBJ2-1
V gene: TRBV14
D gene: TRBD2
CDR3 protein: CASSLLAGASGEQFF
CDR3 DNA: TGTGCCAGCAGCCTTCTCGCCGGGGCTAGCGGTGAGCAGTTCTTC

clone size: -
J gene: TRBJ1-1
V gene: TRBV6-5
D gene: -
CDR3 protein: CASSYVWNTEAFF
CDR3 DNA: TGTGCCAGCAGTTACGTTTGGAACACTGAAGCTTTCTTT

clone size: -
J gene: TRBJ2-1
V gene: TRBV11-2
D gene: TRBD2
CDR3 protein: CASSLLAGGIDEQFF
CDR3 DNA: TGTGCCAGCAGCCTACTAGCGGGGGGGATAGATGAGCAGTTCTTC

clone size: -
J gene: TRBJ1-2
V gene: TRBV4-3
D gene: TRBD1
CDR3 protein: CASSPGQGAYGYTF
CDR3 DNA: TGCGCCAGCAGCCCGGGACAGGGGGCGTATGGCTACACCTTC

clone size: -
J gene: TRBJ1-5
V gene: TRBV7-9
D gene: -
CDR3 protein: CASSLLSNQPQHF
CDR3 DNA: TGTGCCAGCAGCTTATTATCGAATCAGCCCCAGCATTTT

clone size: -
J gene: TRBJ2-7
V gene: TRBV19
D gene: -
CDR3 protein: CASSIESGFSSYEQYF
CDR3 DNA: TGTGCCAGTAGTATCGAGAGTGGCTTCTCCTCCTACGAGCAGTACTTC

clone size: few
J gene: TRBJ2-7
V gene: TRBV7-3
D gene: -
CDR3 protein: CASNQGQGGYEQYF
CDR3 DNA: TGTGCCAGCAACCAAGGACAGGGAGGGTACGAGCAGTACTTC

clone size: few
J gene: TRBJ1-1
V gene: TRBV5-5
D gene: -
CDR3 protein: CASSLSLNTEAFF
CDR3 DNA: TGTGCCAGCAGCTTGTCCTTGAACACTGAAGCTTTCTTT

clone size: -
J gene: TRBJ1-1
V gene: TRBV11-2
D gene: -
CDR3 protein: CASSWGPRETEAFF
CDR3 DNA: TGTGCCAGCAGCTGGGGCCCCAGGGAGACTGAAGCTTTCTTT

clone size: -
J gene: TRBJ2-1
V gene: TRBV6-1
D gene: -
CDR3 protein: CASTDQGGSYNEQFF
CDR3 DNA: TGTGCCAGCACCGACCAGGGAGGCTCCTACAATGAGCAGTTCTTC

clone size: -
J gene: TRBJ2-5
V gene: TRBV7-9
D gene: -
CDR3 protein: CASSLPGSPAEGEETQYF
CDR3 DNA: TGTGCCAGCAGCTTACCCGGGTCCCCTGCAGAGGGGGAAGAGACCCAGTACTTC

clone size: -
J gene: TRBJ1-2
V gene: TRBV25-1
D gene: -
CDR3 protein: CASSSLDGPVGYTF
CDR3 DNA: TGTGCCAGCAGTTCCCTGGACGGCCCTGTGGGCTACACCTTC

clone size: -
J gene: TRBJ1-1
V gene: TRBV11-3
D gene: -
CDR3 protein: CASSLGQRTEAFF
CDR3 DNA: TGTGCCAGCAGCTTAGGGCAGCGCACTGAAGCTTTCTTT

clone size: -
J gene: TRBJ2-7
V gene: TRBV28
D gene: TRBD2
CDR3 protein: CASSLEWEGRYEQYF
CDR3 DNA: TGTGCCAGCAGTTTAGAGTGGGAGGGCCGGTACGAGCAGTACTTC

clone size: -
J gene: TRBJ2-1
V gene: TRBV28
D gene: TRBD2
CDR3 protein: CASISPGVAGYNEQFF
CDR3 DNA: TGTGCCAGCATCTCCCCCGGCGTAGCGGGTTACAATGAGCAGTTCTTC

clone size: -
J gene: TRBJ2-1
V gene: TRBV27
D gene: TRBD2
CDR3 protein: CASSSRLALSSYNEQFF
CDR3 DNA: TGTGCCAGCAGTTCGAGACTAGCGTTGAGCTCCTACAATGAGCAGTTCTTC

clone size: -
J gene: TRBJ2-1
V gene: TRBV19
D gene: TRBD2
CDR3 protein: CASSIELAGGPNEQFF
CDR3 DNA: TGTGCCAGTAGTATAGAACTAGCGGGAGGGCCCAATGAGCAGTTCTTC

clone size: -
J gene: TRBJ2-3
V gene: TRBV15
D gene: -
CDR3 protein: CATSRVARDTQYF
CDR3 DNA: TGTGCCACCAGCAGAGTTGCTAGAGATACGCAGTATTTT

clone size: few
J gene: TRBJ1-1
V gene: TRBV6-5
D gene: -
CDR3 protein: CASSYRDDTEAFF
CDR3 DNA: TGTGCCAGCAGTTACAGGGATGACACTGAAGCTTTCTTT

clone size: -
J gene: TRBJ1-1
V gene: TRBV5-1
D gene: TRBD1
CDR3 protein: CASSSLTGGNTEAFF
CDR3 DNA: TGCGCCAGCAGCTCCCTGACAGGGGGGAACACTGAAGCTTTCTTT

clone size: -
J gene: TRBJ2-7
V gene: TRBV5-5
D gene: -
CDR3 protein: CASSLGAGSYEQYF
CDR3 DNA: TGTGCCAGCAGCTTGGGGGCCGGTTCCTACGAGCAGTACTTC

clone size: -
J gene: TRBJ1-1
V gene: TRBV4-1
D gene: TRBD1
CDR3 protein: CASSHLTGVITEAFF
CDR3 DNA: TGCGCCAGCAGCCACCTGACAGGGGTGATCACTGAAGCTTTCTTT